This TCR beta chain derives from a study of blood T cell repertoires in COVID-19. Study-level background: COVID-19 samples collected from the United States, Italy and Spain covered acute and convalescent phases. PBMCs, B-cell-depleted T cells, or T cells were the source of the cDNA or gDNA that made up the material.

This clone was seen a single time. Original methodology: Using reference gene primer amplification, nucleated cell counts were estimated. Sequencing was performed with immunoSEQ multiplex PCR; in TCRdb, only in-frame clones are kept and a portion is missing. That table furnishes V, J and clone size, whereas the DNA furnished D and trimming. This sample has 200,000 to 300,000 clones; around 83% occur once, and the top ten carry roughly 1.9%. The CDR3 length is 19 residues. CDR1 is SGHNT, CDR2 YYREEE, per germline (reference sequence). The J segment lost 1 base and the V segment lost 3 bases, leaving 10 bases of the junction unmatched.

Material for sequencing was peripheral blood. This rearrangement joins TRBV5-4 to TRBJ2-4; 13 bases are shared with TRBD2. The source is a young man who had recovered from COVID-19. The CDR3 spells CASSSPTSGGAPAKNIQYF. CDR3 sequence (DNA): TGTGCCAGCAGCTCCCCCACTAGCGGGGGGGCCCCGGCCAAAAACATTCAGTACTTC.